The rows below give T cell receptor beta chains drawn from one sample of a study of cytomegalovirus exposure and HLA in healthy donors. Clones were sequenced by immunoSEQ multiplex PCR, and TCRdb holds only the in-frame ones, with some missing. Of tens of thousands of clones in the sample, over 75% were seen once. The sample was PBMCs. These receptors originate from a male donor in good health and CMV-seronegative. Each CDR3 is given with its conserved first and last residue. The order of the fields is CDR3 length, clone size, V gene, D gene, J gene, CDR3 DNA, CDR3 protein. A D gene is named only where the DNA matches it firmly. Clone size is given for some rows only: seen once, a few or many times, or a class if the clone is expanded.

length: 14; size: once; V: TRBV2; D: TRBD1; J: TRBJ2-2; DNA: TGTGCCAGCACCATTGGACAGGACACCGGGGAGCTGTTTTTT; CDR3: CASTIGQDTGELFF
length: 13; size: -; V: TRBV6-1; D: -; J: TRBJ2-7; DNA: TGTGCCAGCAGTGAACACAGGGACTACGAGCAGTACTTC; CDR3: CASSEHRDYEQYF
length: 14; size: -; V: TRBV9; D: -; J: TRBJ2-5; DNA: TGTGCCAGCAGCGTAGCCCCCGGAGGAGGGACCCAGTACTTC; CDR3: CASSVAPGGGTQYF
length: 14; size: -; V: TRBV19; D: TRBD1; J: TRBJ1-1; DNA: TGTGCCAGTAGTATGTCAGGGGGTATCACTGAAGCTTTCTTT; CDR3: CASSMSGGITEAFF
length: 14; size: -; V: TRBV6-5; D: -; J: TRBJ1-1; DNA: TGTGCCAGCACCCTAGGTTCAGGGTATACTGAAGCTTTCTTT; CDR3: CASTLGSGYTEAFF
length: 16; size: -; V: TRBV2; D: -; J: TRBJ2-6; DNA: TGTGCCAGCAGAGGCCCAGGGGTCGCTGGGGCCAACGTCCTGACTTTC; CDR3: CASRGPGVAGANVLTF
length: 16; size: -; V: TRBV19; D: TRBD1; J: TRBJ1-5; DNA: TGTGCCAGTACCCCACAAAACCAGGGGGCGGGGCAGCCCCAGCATTTT; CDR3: CASTPQNQGAGQPQHF
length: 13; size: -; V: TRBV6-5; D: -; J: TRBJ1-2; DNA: TGTGCCAGCAGTTACCAGGGTTACTATGGCTACACCTTC; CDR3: CASSYQGYYGYTF
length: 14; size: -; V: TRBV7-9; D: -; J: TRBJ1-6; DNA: TGTGCCAGCAGCTCATCAGGTTCACGCTCACCCCTCCACTTT; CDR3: CASSSSGSRSPLHF
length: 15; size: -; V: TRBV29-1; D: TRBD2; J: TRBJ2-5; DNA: TGCAGCGTTGGGGCTAGCGGGGGGTCCCACCAGACCCAGTACTTC; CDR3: CSVGASGGSHQTQYF
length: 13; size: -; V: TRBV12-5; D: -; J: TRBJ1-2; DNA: TGTGCTAGTGGTTTCCAGACAGACGGGCCTGCTCGCTTC; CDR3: CASGFQTDGPARF
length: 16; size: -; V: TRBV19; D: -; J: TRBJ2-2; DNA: TGTGCCAGTAGTATAGCGGGCAGGAGGGCCACCGGGGAGCTGTTTTTT; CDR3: CASSIAGRRATGELFF
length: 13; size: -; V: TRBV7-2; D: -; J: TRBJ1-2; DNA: TGTGCCAGCAGTATAACAGGGTACGATGGCTACACCTTC; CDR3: CASSITGYDGYTF
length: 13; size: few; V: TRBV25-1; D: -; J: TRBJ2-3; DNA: TGTGCCAGCAGTGTCCCCGGATCGGAGGGGCAGTATTTT; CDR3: CASSVPGSEGQYF
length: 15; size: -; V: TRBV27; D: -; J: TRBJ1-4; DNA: TGTGCCAGCAGTTCCCCCGGGACACGAGATGAAAAACTGTTTTTT; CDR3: CASSSPGTRDEKLFF
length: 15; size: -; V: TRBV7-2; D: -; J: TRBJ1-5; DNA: TGTGCCAGCAGCTTGGGGGGGCAGGGTAATCAGCCCCAGCATTTT; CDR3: CASSLGGQGNQPQHF
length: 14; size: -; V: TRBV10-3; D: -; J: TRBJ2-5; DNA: TGTGCCATCGCTCAAACTTTGGAGGAAGAGACCCAGTACTTC; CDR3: CAIAQTLEEETQYF
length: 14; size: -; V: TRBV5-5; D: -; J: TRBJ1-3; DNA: TGTGCCAGCAGCCCTAGGAACTCTGGAAACACCATATATTTT; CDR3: CASSPRNSGNTIYF
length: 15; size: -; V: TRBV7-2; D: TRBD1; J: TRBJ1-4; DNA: TGTGCCAGCAGCTCATCGGGGACAGGGGATGAAAAACTGTTTTTT; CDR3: CASSSSGTGDEKLFF
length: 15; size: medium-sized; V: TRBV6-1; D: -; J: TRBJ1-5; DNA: TGTGCCAGCAGTGAAGATTGGTCGGGCAATCAGCCCCAGCATTTT; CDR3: CASSEDWSGNQPQHF
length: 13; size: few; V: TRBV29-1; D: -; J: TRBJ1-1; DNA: TGCAGCGTTAGGACAGACATGAACACTGAAGCTTTCTTT; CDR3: CSVRTDMNTEAFF
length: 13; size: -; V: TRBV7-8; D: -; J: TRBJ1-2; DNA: TGTGCCAGCAGCGCCGGGTCGACCTATGGCTACACCTTC; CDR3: CASSAGSTYGYTF
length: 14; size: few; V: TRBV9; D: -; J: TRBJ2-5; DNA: TGTGCCAGCAGCGTAGCGGAGGGACGAGAGACCCAGTACTTC; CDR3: CASSVAEGRETQYF
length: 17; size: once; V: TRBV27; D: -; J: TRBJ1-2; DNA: TGTGCCAGCAGTTCTTATACCTACGCACCGGGTGCCTATGGCTACACCTTC; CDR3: CASSSYTYAPGAYGYTF
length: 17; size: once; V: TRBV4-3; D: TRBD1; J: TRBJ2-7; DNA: TGCGCCAGCAGCCAAGATCCCCCGGGACAGGGGAAACACGAGCAGTACTTC; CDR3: CASSQDPPGQGKHEQYF
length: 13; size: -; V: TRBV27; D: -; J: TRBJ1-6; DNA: TGTGCCAGCAGTTCAGGGGCGGATTCACCCCTCCACTTT; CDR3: CASSSGADSPLHF
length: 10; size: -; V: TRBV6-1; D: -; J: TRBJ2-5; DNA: TGTGCCAGCAGTGAATGGGCAGTGTACTTC; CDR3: CASSEWAVYF
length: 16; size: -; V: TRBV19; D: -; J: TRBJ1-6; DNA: TGTGCCAGTAGTGCCTCTCGGACTGCATTAAATTCACCCCTCCACTTT; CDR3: CASSASRTALNSPLHF
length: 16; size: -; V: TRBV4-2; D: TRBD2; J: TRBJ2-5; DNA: TGTGCCAGCAGCCAAGATCCGGGACTAGCTAGGGAGACCCAGTACTTC; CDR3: CASSQDPGLARETQYF